This T cell receptor beta chain was identified in a study of cytomegalovirus exposure and HLA in healthy donors. The PCR contained 60 Vbeta and 13 Jbeta primers. Sequencing was performed with immunoSEQ multiplex PCR; in TCRdb, only in-frame clones are kept and a portion is missing. The table has more than 150,000 clones, 75% seen once. Only a few counts were recorded for this clone. Its antigen is not known. Broader study findings: A missense variant in DCLRE1C was later tied to TCR beta V- and J-gene trimming. Some highly shared sequence variants likely arose as a pipeline artifact. High specificity and sensitivity for cytomegalovirus status were reported for the classifier. Associated with cytomegalovirus, according to the listing, were 150 to 200 TCR beta chains.

CDR3 size: 14 residues. Trimming shortened V by 6 bases and J by 4 bases, and 13 bases separated the two germline ends. The germline gives CDR1 MNHNY, CDR2 SVGAGI (reference sequence). The chain links TRBV6-6 to TRBJ1-5; D is unclear. This receptor was obtained from a woman aged 40 to 50 in good health and CMV-seropositive. Material: PBMCs. The chain's CDR3 is CASRAAEGNQPQHF. Here the CDR3 DNA reads TGTGCCAGCAGAGCTGCGGAAGGAAATCAGCCCCAGCATTTT.